This T cell receptor (beta chain) was identified during a study of T cells in Graves' hyperthyroidism and ophthalmopathy. Study-wide findings and caveats: The model anticipated ophthalmopathy a median about six months pre-onset.

V was pared by 8 bases and J by 0 bases, with 11 bases between. The CDR3 is 14 residues long. CDR1 LNHNV and CDR2 YYDKDF come from the germline V gene (reference sequence). Patients with ophthalmopathy all had a Clinical Activity Score of at least 3, a NOSPECS grade of at least 4 and duration under 3 months. Over 9 ml of fresh peripheral blood supplied the PBMCs. A remark on this clonotype: The target antigen is unknown.

Amplification yielded TCR beta CDR3 regions, with RNA transcripts as the source. Using the HTBI primer set, a first-round RT-PCR was run on the TCR CDR3. TCRdb re-analysed the multiplex PCR reads in MiXCR, keeping a single row per CDR3 protein. This repertoire shows about 370,000 distinct CDR3 sequences, nearly 15% found once; its top ten account for 15% to 20%. The rearrangement links TRBV15 to TRBJ1-3, with D maybe TRBD1 (5 bases). The sample taken for sequencing was blood. This TCR came from a woman aged 60-70 years with Graves' ophthalmopathy. This chain's CDR3 is CATSPRGSGNTIYF. CDR3 sequence (DNA): TGTGCCACCTCCCCAAGGGGCTCTGGAAACACCATATATTTT. Supplemented by reference TRBV15 and TRBJ1-3, the full variable domain reads DAMVIQNPRYQVTQFGKPVTLSCSQTLNHNVMYWYQQKSSQAPKLLFHYYDKDFNNEADTPDNFQSRRPNTSFCFLDIRSPGLGDTAMYLCATSPRGSGNTIYFGEGSWLTVV.